The 5 T cell receptor beta chains presented below share a single source sample, sequenced in a study of breast tumors, draining lymph nodes, adjacent tissues (dated by TCRdb to the mid-2010s). Lymph node samples came from the axillary draining lymph nodes of breast cancer patients. Library generation was performed with multiplex PCR. Sequenced using an Illumina HiSeq 2000. TCRdb redid the processing of the public reads, applying fastp at Q25 and MiXCR, and retained in-frame beta chains. Records with the same CDR3 protein are collapsed into one entry carrying the most frequent genes and DNA. The sample table records 200,000 to 250,000 distinct CDR3 sequences; nearly 35% of these occur just once. The ten largest make up 3% to 4% of the sample. The sequenced sample consisted of axillary lymph node tissue. All receptors come from a female donor with breast cancer. Some clones in this sample may be carry-over from other donors' samples.

This clonotype has at least ten counts. The rearrangement joins TRBV12-3 or TRBV12-4 to TRBJ1-3; D remains unclear. CDR3 size: 19 residues. Trimming cost V 2 bases and J 1 base, with 21 bases left between them. CDR3 residues: CASSLRVSLASDSGNTIYF. The CDR3 DNA sequence: TGTGCCAGCAGTTTAAGGGTATCCCTCGCATCCGATTCTGGAAACACCATATATTTT.

In this sample, this clonotype turned up many times. The rearrangement links TRBV10-1 to TRBJ2-5; TRBD2 aligns across 8 bases. Trimming removed 0 bases from V and 6 bases from J; junction bases left unmatched: 6. The germline gives CDR1 WNHNN, CDR2 SYGVQD (reference sequence). This CDR3 region has 15 residues. In DNA, the CDR3 is TGCGCCAGCAGTGAGTCGACGGGGGGGAGTAAGACCCAGTACTTC. It is translated as CASSESTGGSKTQYF.

This clonotype was counted at least ten times. CDR3 coding DNA: TGTGCCATCAGTGAAACAGGCGATTTCTCTGGCTACACCTTC. Its protein is CAISETGDFSGYTF. The V call is TRBV10-3, the J call TRBJ1-2; a possible D gene is TRBD1 (5 bases). The germline gives CDR1 ENHRY, CDR2 SYGVKD. The CDR3 contains 14 residues. V lost 3 bases, J lost 7 bases, and 15 bases lay in between.

This clonotype was recorded many times. The CDR3 loop reads CASSLAPRTGASGNTIYF. The CDR3 DNA is TGCGCCAGCAGCTTGGCACCCCGGACAGGGGCCTCTGGAAACACCATATATTTT. The genes are TRBV5-1 and TRBJ1-3; 9 bases agree with TRBD1. V lost 0 bases to trimming and J lost 0 bases; unmatched junction nucleotides: 7. CDR1 and CDR2 from the germline V gene are SGHRS and YFSETQ. The CDR3 runs 18 residues.

This clonotype was seen a handful of times. The J gene is TRBJ2-1, the V gene TRBV4-3; 9 bases line up with TRBD2. After removal of 0 bases from V and 7 bases from J, the junction contained 10 bases not matched to a gene. Germline lookup yields CDR1 LGHNA and CDR2 YSLEER. CDR3 length: 17 amino acids. The CDR3 DNA follows: TGCGCCAGCAGCCAAGAGTCTTCTCGCGGGGGGGCTAATGAGCAGTTCTTC. This sequence encodes CASSQESSRGGANEQFF.